The entry below gives a single TCR beta chain sequence along with its context. This clonotype was seen only a few times. Its binding antigen is unknown. Base qualities are missing; no much larger clone stands one base away. This sample was sequenced with an Illumina HiSeq 1500. TCRdb cleaned the public reads at Q25 with fastp, built clones with MiXCR and kept in-frame beta chains. Each CDR3 protein gets just one entry, which takes the most common genes and DNA from the rows behind it. The sample data list about 490,000 distinct CDR3 sequences, and roughly 12% of these were observed just once. The ten largest clones capture about 9.4% of the sample. The sample originates from a study of T cell repertoires in cytomegalovirus infection (dated by TCRdb to between 2017 and 2020). In terms of the full investigation: The HLA type of each donor mattered for the analysis, because public TCR beta signatures pointed to carriage of CMV infection along with the matching HLA type.

Overall study outcomes, separate from this receptor: The ex vivo response was dominated by HLA-C-restricted CMV-specific TCR beta clonotypes, which also provided the single most frequent clonotype in two of eight donors. In both this cohort and an independent cohort of a few hundred donors, the cumulative frequency of public TCR beta family members distinguished carriers of CMV infection plus the relevant HLA type.

V is pared back by 1 base and J by 4 bases, with 17 bases lying between the germline termini. From the cysteine up to the phenylalanine, the CDR3 has a length of 16 residues. Only the CDR3 DNA is retained, 48 bases long and in frame from the first base. CDR1 and CDR2 are read off the germline V gene as SGDLS and YYNGEE. The chain couples TRBV9 to TRBJ2-5; TRBD2 is perhaps the D gene, given 5 matching bases. This TCR derives from a human donor in good health (CMV status not recorded). Some clones in this sample may be carry-over from other donors' samples. What was sequenced was PBMCs. The CDR3 protein sequence reads: CASSVSSLTGVETQYF. The nucleotide sequence reads as follows: TGTGCCAGCAGCGTAAGCTCTTTGACCGGGGTAGAGACCCAGTACTTC. The entire variable domain, with the stretches around the CDR3 drawn from the reference TRBV9 and TRBJ2-5 proteins, is DSGVTQTPKHLITATGQRVTLRCSPRSGDLSVYWYQQSLDQGLQFLIQYYNGEERAKGNILERFSAQQFPDLHSELNLSSLELGDSALYFCASSVSSLTGVETQYFGPGTRLLVL.